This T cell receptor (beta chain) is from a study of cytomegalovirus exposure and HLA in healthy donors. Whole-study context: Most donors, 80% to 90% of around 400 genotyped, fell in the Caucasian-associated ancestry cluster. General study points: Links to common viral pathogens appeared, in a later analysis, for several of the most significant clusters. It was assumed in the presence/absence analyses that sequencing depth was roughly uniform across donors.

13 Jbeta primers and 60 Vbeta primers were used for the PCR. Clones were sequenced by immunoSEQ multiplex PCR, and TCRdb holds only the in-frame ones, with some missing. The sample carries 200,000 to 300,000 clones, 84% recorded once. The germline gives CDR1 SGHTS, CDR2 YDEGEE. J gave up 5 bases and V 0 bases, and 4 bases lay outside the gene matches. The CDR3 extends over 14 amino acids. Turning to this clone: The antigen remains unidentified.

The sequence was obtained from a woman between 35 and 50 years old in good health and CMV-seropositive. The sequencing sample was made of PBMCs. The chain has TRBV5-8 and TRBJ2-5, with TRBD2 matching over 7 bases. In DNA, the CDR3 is TGTGCCAGCAGCTTGGGGGCGACTAGCGAGACCCAGTACTTC. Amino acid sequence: CASSLGATSETQYF.